The entry below gives a single T cell receptor (beta chain) sequence along with its context. Its cognate antigen is unknown. The sample is drawn from a study of T cells in localized non-small cell lung cancer. Findings of the study overall: Only one tumor region was sequenced, so heterogeneity remains possible.

The CDR3 loop spans 14 amino acids. Per the germline V gene, CDR1 is LGHNA and CDR2 is YSLEER. V was clipped by 1 base and J by 3 bases, with 10 bases between them. Sequencing was performed with immunoSEQ multiplex PCR; in TCRdb, only in-frame clones are kept and a portion is missing. The repertoire holds roughly 24,000 clones, approximately 90% seen once, with 4.2% in the top ten. The sample consisted of peripheral blood, taken before any cancer treatment. The sequence was collected from an older female donor with stage II squamous cell lung carcinoma. The chain joins TRBV4-3 to TRBJ2-7; the D gene is possibly TRBD2 (5 bases). The CDR3, as DNA: TGCGCCAGCAGCCAAGTGGTCGCGGGCTACGAGCAGTACTTC. Protein: CASSQVVAGYEQYF.